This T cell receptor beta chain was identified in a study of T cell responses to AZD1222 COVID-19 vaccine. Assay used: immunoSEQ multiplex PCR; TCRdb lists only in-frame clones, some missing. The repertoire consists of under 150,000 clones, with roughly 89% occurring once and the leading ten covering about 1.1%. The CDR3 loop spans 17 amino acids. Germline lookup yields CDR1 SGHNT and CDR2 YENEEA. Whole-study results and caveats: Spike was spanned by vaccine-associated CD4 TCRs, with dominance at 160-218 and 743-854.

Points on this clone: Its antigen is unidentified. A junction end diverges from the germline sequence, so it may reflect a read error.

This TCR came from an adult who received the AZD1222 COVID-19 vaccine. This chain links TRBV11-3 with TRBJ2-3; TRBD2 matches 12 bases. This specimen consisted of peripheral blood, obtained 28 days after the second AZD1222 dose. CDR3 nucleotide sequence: TGTGCCAGCAGCTACCGGACTAGCGGGGTTAGCACAGATACGCAGTGTTTT. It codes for CASSYRTSGVSTDTQCF. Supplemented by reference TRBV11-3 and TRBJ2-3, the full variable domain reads EAGVVQSPRYKIIEKKQPVAFWCNPISGHNTLYWYLQNLGQGPELLIRYENEEAVDDSQLPKDRFSAERLKGVDSTLKIQPAELGDSAVYLCASSYRTSGVSTDTQCFGPGTRLTVL.